These 18 T cell receptor beta chains came from one sample sequenced in a study of shared clonotypes between healthy human individuals. TCRdb keeps only in-frame clones here, not all; method: immunoSEQ multiplex PCR. Counted here are 300,000 to 400,000 clones, about 73% occurring once; the ten biggest clones make up more than 9%. The sample comprised memory CD4+ T cells sorted from blood. Subset of the sample: CD45RA-negative fraction. Source of these receptors: a man aged 25-45 years in good health.

The chain combines TRBV7-9 with TRBJ2-3; maybe TRBD2 (6 bases). This CDR3 has 15 residues. Deletions cut 2 bases from V and 3 bases from J, with 12 bases between. Germline CDR1 reads SEHNR; CDR2 reads FQNEAQ (reference sequence). CDR3 sequence (DNA): TGTGCCAGCAGCTTATATGGGGGGATGACAGATACGCAGTATTTT. This sequence encodes CASSLYGGMTDTQYF.

The chain recombines TRBV25-1 with TRBJ2-7; TRBD2 is a possible D gene (6 bases). Germline V gene data show CDR1 as MGHDK and CDR2 as SYGVNS. CDR3 size: 18 residues. V was shortened by 4 bases and J by 2 bases, with 24 bases between the two germline ends. The CDR3 region is CASSGSGPVGGFAYEQYF. The CDR3 DNA sequence: TGTGCCAGCAGTGGGTCAGGGCCGGTCGGGGGATTCGCCTACGAGCAGTACTTC.

The DNA of the CDR3 is TGCAGTGTCGGCAGGTCGGAGACCCAGTACTTC. Translated: CSVGRSETQYF. The chain recombines TRBV20-1 with TRBJ2-5; D remains unclear. V was trimmed by 7 bases and J by 5 bases, leaving 11 bases between them. The germline V gene encodes CDR1 DFQATT and CDR2 SNEGSKA (reference sequence). The CDR3 is made up of 11 amino acids.

The V call is TRBV6-5, the J call TRBJ2-7; the D gene is possibly TRBD2 (5 bases). CDR1 and CDR2 (germline): MNHEY, SVGAGI. Trimming pared 7 bases from V and 2 bases from J, leaving 12 bases between. The CDR3 extends over 13 amino acids. CDR3 sequence: CASKDSLAYEQYF. CDR3 coding DNA: TGTGCCAGCAAGGACTCGCTAGCCTACGAGCAGTACTTC.

This clone is a singleton in its sample. The chain combines TRBV7-2 with TRBJ2-7; perhaps TRBD1 as D (6 bases). Germline CDR1 SGHTA, CDR2 FQGNSA. The CDR3 has 17 residues. The V and J ends lost 5 bases and 3 bases respectively, with 23 bases between them. The CDR3 nucleotides are TGTGCCAGCAGCCAAAAACTCTCAGGGGATCGTGTCTACGAGCAGTACTTC. Encoded protein: CASSQKLSGDRVYEQYF.

The V call is TRBV11-1, the J call TRBJ1-1, with D unclear. V gave up 3 bases and J gave up 5 bases, with 7 bases separating them. The CDR3 is 12 residues long. Germline assignment: CDR1 SGHAT and CDR2 FQDESV (reference sequence). The CDR3 DNA reads TGTGCCAGCAGCTTCGGGGTTACTGAAGCTTTCTTT. It translates to CASSFGVTEAFF.

The rearrangement joins TRBV30 to TRBJ1-6; D not certain. The V gene lost 6 bases and the J gene lost 14 bases, with 20 bases spanning the gap. This CDR3 region has 13 residues. Per germline, CDR1 GTSNPN and CDR2 SVGIG (reference sequence). The CDR3 reads CACATQGTETLHF. The CDR3 DNA reads as TGTGCCTGCGCGACTCAAGGAACAGAAACCCTCCACTTT.

The rearrangement links TRBV4-1 to TRBJ1-1; TRBD1 aligns across 7 bases. V dropped 4 bases and J dropped 9; count of bases not matched to a gene: 5. The CDR3 runs to 12 residues. Germline loops: CDR1 MGHRA, CDR2 YSYEKL. The CDR3 is CASSRQGGKAFF. The CDR3 bases are TGCGCCAGCAGCCGACAGGGCGGTAAAGCTTTCTTT.

This chain uses TRBV27 with TRBJ2-6, with D perhaps TRBD1 (5 bases). The germline V gene has CDR1 MNHEY and CDR2 SMNVEV (reference sequence). The germline V and J ends were trimmed by 2 bases and 0 bases, with 8 bases remaining between them. This CDR3 contains 16 residues. CDR3 protein: CASSLRRDSGANVLTF. The CDR3 nucleotides are TGTGCCAGCAGTTTACGCAGGGACTCTGGGGCCAACGTCCTGACTTTC. The variable domain in full, completed from reference TRBV27 and TRBJ2-6, reads EAQVTQNPRYLITVTGKKLTVTCSQNMNHEYMSWYRQDPGLGLRQIYYSMNVEVTDKGDVPEGYKVSRKEKRNFPLILESPSPNQTSLYFCASSLRRDSGANVLTFGAGSRLTVL.

The V call is TRBV5-6, the J call TRBJ1-4, with 8 nucleotides matching TRBD1. CDR1 and CDR2 (germline): SGHDT, YYEEEE. This CDR3 is 15 amino acids long. V was clipped by 2 bases and J by 6 bases; unmatched bases: 6. CDR3 DNA: TGTGCCAGCAGCTTAGACAGGGGTATGGATGAAAAACTGTTTTTT. Amino acids: CASSLDRGMDEKLFF.

The rearrangement links TRBV29-1 to TRBJ1-1; 8 nucleotides align to TRBD1. Unmatched junction bases numbered 11, after V lost 5 bases and J lost 3 bases. This CDR3 comprises 15 residues. Germline CDR1 is SQVTM and CDR2 is ANQGSEA. CDR3 loop: CSVRRQGAWDTEAFF. CDR3 sequence (DNA): TGCAGCGTTAGGCGGCAGGGGGCTTGGGACACTGAAGCTTTCTTT.

The J gene is TRBJ2-6, the V gene TRBV2; D is undetermined. The CDR3 totals 15 residues. Germline V lookup: CDR1 SNHLY, CDR2 FYNNEI. V was pared by 9 bases and J by 0 bases, with 12 bases between. DNA for the CDR3: TGTGCCAGTCCTACCGCTTACTCTGGGGCCAACGTCCTGACTTTC. Translation: CASPTAYSGANVLTF.

This chain joins TRBV29-1 and TRBJ1-4, with TRBD1 matching 11 bases. The CDR3 loop spans 12 amino acids. V was clipped by 7 bases and J by 10 bases; unmatched bases: 5. Germline V CDR1 and CDR2: SQVTM, ANQGSEA. CDR3 protein: CSAGTGGGKLFF. The CDR3 nucleotides are TGCAGCGCCGGGACAGGGGGAGGAAAACTGTTTTTT.

V is TRBV9 and J is TRBJ2-7, with a possible D match to TRBD2 (5 bases). Germline values: CDR1 SGDLS, CDR2 YYNGEE. This CDR3 is 15 amino acids long. V was pared by 3 bases and J by 0 bases, with 13 bases between. The chain's CDR3 is CASSGAPGSSYEQYF. In nucleotides, the CDR3 is TGTGCCAGCAGCGGAGCACCGGGGAGCTCCTACGAGCAGTACTTC.

The V call is TRBV7-3, the J call TRBJ2-2; 9 bases are a match to TRBD2. The junction had 9 bases not matched to a gene; V was cut back by 2 bases and J by 2 bases. The CDR3 spans 18 residues. Looked up from germline, CDR1 is SGHTA and CDR2 is FQGTGA. In DNA form, the CDR3 reads TGTGCCAGCAGCTTATTTTCCGGGACTAGCCAAAACACCGGGGAGCTGTTTTTT. Its translation is CASSLFSGTSQNTGELFF.

The chain combines TRBV2 with TRBJ2-2, with 7 bases that match TRBD2. The CDR3 totals 15 residues. CDR1 is SNHLY, CDR2 FYNNEI, per germline. V dropped 0 bases and J dropped 7; count of bases not matched to a gene: 5. DNA of the CDR3: TGTGCCAGCAGTGAAGCGAACCCGGGGGGCGGGGAGCTGTTTTTT. This encodes CASSEANPGGGELFF.

This chain joins TRBV11-3 and TRBJ1-1; D unresolved. Germline V gene sequence: CDR1 SGHNT, CDR2 YENEEA. The V end was cut by 5 bases, the J end by 1 base, with 8 bases between. The CDR3 length is 13 residues. CDR3 in amino acids: CASSARRNTEAFF. CDR3 nucleotide sequence: TGTGCCAGCAGCGCCAGGAGGAACACTGAAGCTTTCTTT.

This clone was counted a few times. The rearrangement uses TRBV2 and TRBJ2-7, with TRBD2 matching over 9 bases. The ends lost 4 bases at V and 0 bases at J; junction bases unmatched: 4. This CDR3 has 15 amino acids. Germline CDR1 and CDR2: SNHLY and FYNNEI. The CDR3 loop reads CASSGGTSRSYEQYF. The CDR3 bases are TGTGCCAGCAGTGGGGGGACTAGCCGCTCCTACGAGCAGTACTTC.